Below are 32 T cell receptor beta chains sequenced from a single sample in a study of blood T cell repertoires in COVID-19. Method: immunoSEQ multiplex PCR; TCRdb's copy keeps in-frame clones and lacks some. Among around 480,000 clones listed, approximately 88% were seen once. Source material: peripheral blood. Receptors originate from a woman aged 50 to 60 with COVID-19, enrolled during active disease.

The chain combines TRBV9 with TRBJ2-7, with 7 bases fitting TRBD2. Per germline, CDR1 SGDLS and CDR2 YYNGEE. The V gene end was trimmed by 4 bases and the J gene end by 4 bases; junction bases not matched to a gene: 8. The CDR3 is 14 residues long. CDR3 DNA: TGTGCCAGCAGCCCAAGGACTAGTGGGTACGAGCAGTACTTC. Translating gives CASSPRTSGYEQYF.

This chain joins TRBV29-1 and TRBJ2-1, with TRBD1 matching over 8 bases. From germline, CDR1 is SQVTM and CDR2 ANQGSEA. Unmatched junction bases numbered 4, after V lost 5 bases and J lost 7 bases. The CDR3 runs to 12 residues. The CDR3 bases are TGCAGCGTTTTCAGGGGGCCTAATGAGCAGTTCTTC. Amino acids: CSVFRGPNEQFF.

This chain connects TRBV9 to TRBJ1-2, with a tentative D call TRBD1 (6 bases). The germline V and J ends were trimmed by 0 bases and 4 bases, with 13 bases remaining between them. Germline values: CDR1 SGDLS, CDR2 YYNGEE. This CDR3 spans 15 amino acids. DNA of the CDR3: TGTGCCAGCAGCGTAGGGCAGGGGTCGGCCTATGGCTACACCTTC. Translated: CASSVGQGSAYGYTF.

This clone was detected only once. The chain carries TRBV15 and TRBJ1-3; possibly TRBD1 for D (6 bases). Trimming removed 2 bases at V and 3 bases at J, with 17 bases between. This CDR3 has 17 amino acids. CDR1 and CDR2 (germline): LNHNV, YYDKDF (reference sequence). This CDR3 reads CATSRLGGAIRGNTIYF. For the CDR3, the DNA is TGTGCCACCAGCAGACTCGGGGGGGCCATCCGTGGAAACACCATATATTTT.

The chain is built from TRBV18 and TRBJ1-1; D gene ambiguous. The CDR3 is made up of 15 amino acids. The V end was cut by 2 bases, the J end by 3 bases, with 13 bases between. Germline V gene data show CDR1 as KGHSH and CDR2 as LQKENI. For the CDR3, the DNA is TGTGCCAGCTCACCAGCACCCACGCGGGACACTGAAGCTTTCTTT. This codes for CASSPAPTRDTEAFF.

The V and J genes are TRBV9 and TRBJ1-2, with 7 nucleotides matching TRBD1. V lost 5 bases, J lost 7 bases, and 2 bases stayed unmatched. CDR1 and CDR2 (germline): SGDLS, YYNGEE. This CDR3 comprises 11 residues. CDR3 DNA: TGTGCCAGCAGGGGGGACAGTGGCTACACCTTC. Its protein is CASRGDSGYTF.

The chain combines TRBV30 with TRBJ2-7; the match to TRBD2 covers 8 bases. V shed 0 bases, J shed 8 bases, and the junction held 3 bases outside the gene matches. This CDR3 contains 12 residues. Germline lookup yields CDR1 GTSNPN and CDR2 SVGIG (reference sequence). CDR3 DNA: TGTGCCTGGAGTGTCGGGGGGGACAAGCAGTACTTC. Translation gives CAWSVGGDKQYF.

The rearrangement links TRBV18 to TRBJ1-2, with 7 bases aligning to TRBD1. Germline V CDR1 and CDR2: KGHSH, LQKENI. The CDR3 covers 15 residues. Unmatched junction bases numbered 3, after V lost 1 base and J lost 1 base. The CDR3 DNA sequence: TGTGCCAGCTCACCACAAGGGACAGATAACTATGGCTACACCTTC. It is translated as CASSPQGTDNYGYTF.

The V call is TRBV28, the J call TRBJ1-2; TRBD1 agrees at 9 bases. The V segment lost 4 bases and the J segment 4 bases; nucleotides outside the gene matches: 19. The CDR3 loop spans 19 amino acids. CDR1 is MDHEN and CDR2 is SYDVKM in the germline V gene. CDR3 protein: CASSSRYRDRDHPFYGYTF. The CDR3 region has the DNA TGTGCCAGCAGTTCAAGATACCGGGACAGGGACCACCCATTCTATGGCTACACCTTC.

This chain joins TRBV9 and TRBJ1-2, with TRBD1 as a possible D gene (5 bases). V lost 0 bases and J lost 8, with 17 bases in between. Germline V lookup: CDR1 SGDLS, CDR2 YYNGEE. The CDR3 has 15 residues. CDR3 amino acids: CASSVAGGTPGGYTF. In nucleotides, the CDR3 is TGTGCCAGCAGCGTAGCTGGGGGGACTCCAGGAGGCTACACCTTC.

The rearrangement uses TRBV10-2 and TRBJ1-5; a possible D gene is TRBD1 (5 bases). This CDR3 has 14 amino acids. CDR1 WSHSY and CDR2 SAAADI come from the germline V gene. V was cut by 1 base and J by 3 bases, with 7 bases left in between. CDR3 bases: TGCGCCAGCAGTGAGTTGGGGCCCAATCAGCCCCAGCATTTT. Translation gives CASSELGPNQPQHF.

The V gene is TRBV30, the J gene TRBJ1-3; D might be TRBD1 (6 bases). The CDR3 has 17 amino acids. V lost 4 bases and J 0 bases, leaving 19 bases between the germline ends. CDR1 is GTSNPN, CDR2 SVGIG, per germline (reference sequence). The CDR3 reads CAWTYRGGSLSGNTIYF. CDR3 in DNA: TGTGCCTGGACCTACCGGGGGGGCAGTCTCTCTGGAAACACCATATATTTT.

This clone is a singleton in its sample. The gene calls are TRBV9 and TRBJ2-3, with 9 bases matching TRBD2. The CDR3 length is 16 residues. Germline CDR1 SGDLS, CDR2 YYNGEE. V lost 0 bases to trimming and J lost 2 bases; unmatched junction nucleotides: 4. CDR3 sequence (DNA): TGTGCCAGCAGCGTAGTAGCGGGGGCCACCACAGATACGCAGTATTTT. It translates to CASSVVAGATTDTQYF.

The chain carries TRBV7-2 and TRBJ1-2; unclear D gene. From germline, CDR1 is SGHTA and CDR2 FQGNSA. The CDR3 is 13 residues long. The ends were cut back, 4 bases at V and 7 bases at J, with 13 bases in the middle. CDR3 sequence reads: CASSSPLGFGYTF. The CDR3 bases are TGTGCCAGCAGCTCACCTCTAGGCTTTGGCTACACCTTC.

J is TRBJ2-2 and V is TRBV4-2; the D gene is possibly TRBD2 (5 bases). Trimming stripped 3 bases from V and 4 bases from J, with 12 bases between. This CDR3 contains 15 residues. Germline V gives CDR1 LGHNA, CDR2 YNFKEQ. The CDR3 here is CASSHAGLSTGELFF. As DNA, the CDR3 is TGTGCCAGCAGCCACGCGGGCCTGAGCACCGGGGAGCTGTTTTTT.

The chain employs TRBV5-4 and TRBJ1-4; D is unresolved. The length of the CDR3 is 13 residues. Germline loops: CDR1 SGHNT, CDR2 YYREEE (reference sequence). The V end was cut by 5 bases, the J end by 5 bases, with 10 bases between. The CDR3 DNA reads TGTGCCAGCAGTTATATCTCCAATGAAAAACTGTTTTTT. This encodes CASSYISNEKLFF.

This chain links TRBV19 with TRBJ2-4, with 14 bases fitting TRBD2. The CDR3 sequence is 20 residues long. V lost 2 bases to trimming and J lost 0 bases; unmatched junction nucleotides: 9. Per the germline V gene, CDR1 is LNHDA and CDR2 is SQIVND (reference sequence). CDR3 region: CASSIRRTSGGTLAKNIQYF. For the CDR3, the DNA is TGTGCCAGTAGTATAAGGAGGACTAGCGGGGGGACACTAGCCAAAAACATTCAGTACTTC.

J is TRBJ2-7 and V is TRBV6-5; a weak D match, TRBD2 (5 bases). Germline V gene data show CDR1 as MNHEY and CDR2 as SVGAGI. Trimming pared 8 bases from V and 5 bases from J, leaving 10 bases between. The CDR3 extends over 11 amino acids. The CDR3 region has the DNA TGTGCCAGCTGCCCGGGGAACGAGCAGTACTTC. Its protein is CASCPGNEQYF.

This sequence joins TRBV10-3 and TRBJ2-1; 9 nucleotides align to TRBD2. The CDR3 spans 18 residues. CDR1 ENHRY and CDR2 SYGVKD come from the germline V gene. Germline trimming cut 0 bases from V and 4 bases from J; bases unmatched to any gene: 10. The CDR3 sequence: CAISESYAAGGHYNEQFF. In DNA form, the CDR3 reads TGTGCCATCAGTGAGTCGTATGCAGCGGGGGGCCATTACAATGAGCAGTTCTTC.

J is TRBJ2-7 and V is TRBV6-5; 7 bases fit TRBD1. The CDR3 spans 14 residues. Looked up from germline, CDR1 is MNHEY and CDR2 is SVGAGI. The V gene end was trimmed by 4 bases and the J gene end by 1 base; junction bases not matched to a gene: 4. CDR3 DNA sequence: TGTGCCAGCAGTTCCGGACAGGATTCCTACGAGCAGTACTTC. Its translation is CASSSGQDSYEQYF.

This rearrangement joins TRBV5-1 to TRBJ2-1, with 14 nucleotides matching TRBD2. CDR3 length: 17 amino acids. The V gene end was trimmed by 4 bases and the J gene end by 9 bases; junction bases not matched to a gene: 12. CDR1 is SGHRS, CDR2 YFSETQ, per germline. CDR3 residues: CASSPTQLTSGGGEQFF. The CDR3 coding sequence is TGCGCCAGCAGCCCCACGCAATTGACTAGCGGGGGGGGTGAGCAGTTCTTC. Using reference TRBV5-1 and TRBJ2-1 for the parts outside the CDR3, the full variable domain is KAGVTQTPRYLIKTRGQQVTLSCSPISGHRSVSWYQQTPGQGLQFLFEYFSETQRNKGNFPGRFSGRQFSNSRSEMNVSTLELGDSALYLCASSPTQLTSGGGEQFFGPGTRLTVL.

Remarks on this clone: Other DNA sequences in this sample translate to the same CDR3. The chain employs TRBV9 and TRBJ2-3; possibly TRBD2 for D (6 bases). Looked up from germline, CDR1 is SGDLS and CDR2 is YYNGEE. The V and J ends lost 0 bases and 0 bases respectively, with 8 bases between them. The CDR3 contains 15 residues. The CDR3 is CASSVDGTSTDTQYF. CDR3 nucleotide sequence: TGTGCCAGCAGCGTAGACGGGACTAGCACAGATACGCAGTATTTT.

CDR3 DNA sequence: TGTGCCAGCACGATCGGGACAGGGAGAGGCTACACCTTC. It yields the protein CASTIGTGRGYTF. This chain joins TRBV25-1 and TRBJ1-2, with TRBD1 matching over 9 bases. CDR3 length: 13 residues. The junction had 8 bases not matched to a gene; V was cut back by 7 bases and J by 8 bases. Per germline, CDR1 MGHDK and CDR2 SYGVNS.

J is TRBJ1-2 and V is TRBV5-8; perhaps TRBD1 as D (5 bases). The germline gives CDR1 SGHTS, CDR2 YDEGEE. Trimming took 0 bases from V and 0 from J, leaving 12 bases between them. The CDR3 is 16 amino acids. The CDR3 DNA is TGTGCCAGCAGCTTGGTTGGGGCAGGGCCTAACTATGGCTACACCTTC. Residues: CASSLVGAGPNYGYTF. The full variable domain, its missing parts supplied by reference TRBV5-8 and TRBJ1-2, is EAGVTQSPTHLIKTRGQQATLRCSPISGHTSVYWYQQALGLGLQFLLWYDEGEERNRGNFPPRFSGRQFPNYSSELNVNALELEDSALYLCASSLVGAGPNYGYTFGSGTRLTVV.

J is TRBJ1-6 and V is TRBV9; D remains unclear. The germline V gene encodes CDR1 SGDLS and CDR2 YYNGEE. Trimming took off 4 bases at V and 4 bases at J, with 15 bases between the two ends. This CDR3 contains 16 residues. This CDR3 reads CASSLRPGAYNSPLHF. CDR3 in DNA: TGTGCCAGCAGCCTCCGACCGGGAGCTTATAATTCACCCCTCCACTTT.

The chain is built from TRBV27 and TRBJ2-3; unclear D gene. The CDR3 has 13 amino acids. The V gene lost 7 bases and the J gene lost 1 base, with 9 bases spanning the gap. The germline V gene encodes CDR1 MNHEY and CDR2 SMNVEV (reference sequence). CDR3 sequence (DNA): TGTGCCAGCATGAGACGGGGCACAGATACGCAGTATTTT. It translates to CASMRRGTDTQYF.

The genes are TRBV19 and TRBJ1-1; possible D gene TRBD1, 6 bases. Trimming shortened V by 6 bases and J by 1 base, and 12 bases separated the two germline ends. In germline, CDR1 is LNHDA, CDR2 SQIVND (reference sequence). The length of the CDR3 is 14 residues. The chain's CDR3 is CASRIGQTNTEAFF. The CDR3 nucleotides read TGTGCCAGTAGAATTGGACAGACGAACACTGAAGCTTTCTTT.

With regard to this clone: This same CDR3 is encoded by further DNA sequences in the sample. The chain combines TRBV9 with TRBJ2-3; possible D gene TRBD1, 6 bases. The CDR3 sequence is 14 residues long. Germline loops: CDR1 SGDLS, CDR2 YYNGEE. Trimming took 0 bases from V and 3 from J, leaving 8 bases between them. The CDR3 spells CASSVDQGTDTQYF. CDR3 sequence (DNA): TGTGCCAGCAGCGTAGACCAGGGGACAGATACGCAGTATTTT.

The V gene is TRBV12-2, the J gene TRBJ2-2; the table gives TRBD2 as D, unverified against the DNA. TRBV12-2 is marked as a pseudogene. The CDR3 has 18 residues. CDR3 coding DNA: TGTGCAAGTCGTTTCCCCTCTTTGCGGGGGGGCAGACCCGGGGAGCTGTTTTTT. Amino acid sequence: CASRFPSLRGGRPGELFF.

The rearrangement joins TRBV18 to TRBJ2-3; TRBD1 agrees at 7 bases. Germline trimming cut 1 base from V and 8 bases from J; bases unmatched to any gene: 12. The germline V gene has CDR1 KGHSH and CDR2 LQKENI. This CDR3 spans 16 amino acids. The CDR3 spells CASSPRQGSRQGTQYF. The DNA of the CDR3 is TGTGCCAGCTCACCACGGCAGGGGTCGCGACAGGGTACGCAGTATTTT.

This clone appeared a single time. The CDR3 protein is CSVEDGIWGNTIYF. CDR3 bases: TGCAGCGTTGAAGACGGGATTTGGGGAAACACCATATATTTT. The chain links TRBV29-1 to TRBJ1-3; D is ambiguous. V was trimmed by 0 bases and J by 4 bases, leaving 10 bases between them. The CDR3 totals 14 residues. Looked up from germline, CDR1 is SQVTM and CDR2 is ANQGSEA.

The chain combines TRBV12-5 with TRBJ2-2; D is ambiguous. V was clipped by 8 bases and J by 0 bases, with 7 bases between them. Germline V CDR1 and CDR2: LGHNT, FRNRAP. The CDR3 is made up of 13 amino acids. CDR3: CASFNTNTGELFF. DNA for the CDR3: TGTGCTAGTTTTAATACGAACACCGGGGAGCTGTTTTTT. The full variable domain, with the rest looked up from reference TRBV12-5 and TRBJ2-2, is DARVTQTPRHKVTEMGQEVTMRCQPILGHNTVFWYRQTMMQGLELLAYFRNRAPLDDSGMPKDRFSAEMPDATLATLKIQPSEPRDSAVYFCASFNTNTGELFFGEGSRLTVL.